Following are 22 T cell receptor beta chains from one sample sequenced in a study of T cell responses to AZD1222 COVID-19 vaccine. Assay used: immunoSEQ multiplex PCR; TCRdb lists only in-frame clones, some missing. The sample records 100,000 to 150,000 clones, 88% being singletons. The sequences come from peripheral blood, collected on day 0 of AZD1222 vaccination. The receptor set was obtained from an adult in good health.

The chain combines TRBV28 with TRBJ1-5, with TRBD1 matching 9 bases. V gave up 2 bases and J gave up 5 bases; unmatched junction bases: 7. Germline CDR1 MDHEN, CDR2 SYDVKM. The CDR3 is 16 amino acids. The CDR3 DNA follows: TGTGCCAGCAGTTTAGCTCCGGGACAGGGCCATCAGCCCCAGCATTTT. Translated, it gives CASSLAPGQGHQPQHF.

The chain joins TRBV6-5 to TRBJ1-2, with no clear D. Per germline, CDR1 MNHEY and CDR2 SVGAGI. The CDR3 is made up of 13 amino acids. The ends were cut back, 10 bases at V and 8 bases at J, with 20 bases in the middle. The DNA for the CDR3 is TGTGCCACCGACTCGGACCAAGGGCACGGCTACACCTTC. Its protein is CATDSDQGHGYTF.

In its sample, this clone was seen a few times. The chain's CDR3 is CASSSRGYEQYF. CDR3 nucleotides: TGTGCCAGCAGTAGCAGGGGCTACGAGCAGTACTTC. The chain uses TRBV2 and TRBJ2-7; D is possibly TRBD1 (6 bases). CDR1 is SNHLY and CDR2 is FYNNEI in the germline V gene. V lost 5 bases to trimming and J lost 3 bases, with 8 bases between them. The CDR3 totals 12 residues.

The chain combines TRBV7-2 with TRBJ2-2; 15 bases are a match to TRBD2. The ends lost 1 base at V and 0 bases at J; junction bases unmatched: 3. The length of the CDR3 is 19 residues. Germline CDR1 SGHTA, CDR2 FQGNSA. CDR3 bases: TGTGCCAGCAGCTTAGTGGGACTAGCGGGGGGTGCGAACACCGGGGAGCTGTTTTTT. Translation gives CASSLVGLAGGANTGELFF.

The rearrangement joins TRBV3-1 (or the pseudogene TRBV3-2) to TRBJ2-7; 12 nucleotides line up with TRBD2. V was clipped by 6 bases and J by 1 base; unmatched bases: 4. The length of the CDR3 is 15 residues. The germline V gene encodes CDR1 LGHDT and CDR2 YNNKEL (reference sequence). CDR3 loop: CASSRTSGASYEQYF. For the CDR3, the DNA is TGTGCCAGCAGTCGGACTAGCGGGGCGTCCTACGAGCAGTACTTC.

The V gene is TRBV10-2, the J gene TRBJ2-7, with TRBD2 identical over 7 bases. Per germline, CDR1 WSHSY and CDR2 SAAADI. V was clipped by 8 bases and J by 2 bases; unmatched bases: 6. The CDR3 spans 13 residues. CDR3 sequence: CASGESGAYEQYF. The CDR3 DNA reads as TGCGCCAGCGGGGAAAGCGGGGCCTACGAGCAGTACTTC.

This clone was picked up one time. The chain is built from TRBV3-1 (or the pseudogene TRBV3-2) and TRBJ1-2; TRBD1 agrees at 7 bases. V shed 4 bases and J 4 bases; nucleotides not matched to a gene: 6. This CDR3 spans 14 amino acids. Germline V gene data show CDR1 as LGHDT and CDR2 as YNNKEL (reference sequence). CDR3 sequence (DNA): TGTGCCAGCAGCCCCCTCGACAGGGCCTATGGCTACACCTTC. It specifies CASSPLDRAYGYTF.

The CDR3 DNA reads as TGTGCCAGCACCCCTGGGCCAGGGAGTCAGTACGAGCAGTACTTC. It specifies CASTPGPGSQYEQYF. The chain combines TRBV28 with TRBJ2-7, with D perhaps being TRBD1 or TRBD2 (5 bases each). The ends were cut back, 7 bases at V and 4 bases at J, with 20 bases in the middle. The CDR3 runs to 15 residues. From germline, CDR1 is MDHEN and CDR2 SYDVKM.

The J gene is TRBJ1-3, the V gene TRBV2; no definite D call. The CDR3 has 14 residues. Germline CDR1 SNHLY, CDR2 FYNNEI. The germline V and J ends were trimmed by 6 bases and 7 bases, with 16 bases remaining between them. CDR3: CASSAGPAWNTIYF. The DNA for the CDR3 is TGTGCCAGCAGCGCTGGGCCAGCATGGAACACCATATATTTT.

For the CDR3, the DNA is TGTGCCAGCAGCCGACGTAGAAATGAGCAGTTCTTC. The encoded protein is CASSRRRNEQFF. The chain has TRBV11-3 and TRBJ2-1; D unresolved. Germline V lookup: CDR1 SGHNT, CDR2 YENEEA. CDR3 length: 12 residues. Trimming removed 5 bases from V and 7 bases from J, with 9 bases in between. Combining the CDR3 with reference TRBV11-3 and TRBJ2-1 gives the whole variable domain EAGVVQSPRYKIIEKKQPVAFWCNPISGHNTLYWYLQNLGQGPELLIRYENEEAVDDSQLPKDRFSAERLKGVDSTLKIQPAELGDSAVYLCASSRRRNEQFFGPGTRLTVL.

The chain uses TRBV7-9 and TRBJ1-5; 8 nucleotides agree with TRBD1. Germline-derived CDR1 and CDR2 are SEHNR and FQNEAQ (reference sequence). Germline trimming cut 1 base from V and 7 bases from J; bases unmatched to any gene: 3. This CDR3 is 14 amino acids long. Written as DNA, the CDR3 is TGTGCCAGCAGCTTAGGGACAGGGTCCCAGCCCCAGCATTTT. It specifies CASSLGTGSQPQHF.

The chain couples TRBV9 to TRBJ2-1; no clear D. Germline loops: CDR1 SGDLS, CDR2 YYNGEE. Between the trimmed V and J ends, which lost 4 bases and 0 bases, there was a span of 8 bases. The CDR3 is 14 residues long. CDR3 in DNA: TGTGCCAGCAGCACCCATACCTCCTACAATGAGCAGTTCTTC. Translated, it gives CASSTHTSYNEQFF.

As for this clone: Other DNA sequences in this specimen translate into the identical CDR3. Here the CDR3 DNA reads TGTGCCAGCAGCCAAGATCTTAACCAGCCCCAGCATTTT. Its translation is CASSQDLNQPQHF. This chain connects TRBV3-1 (or the pseudogene TRBV3-2) to TRBJ1-5; D remains unclear. This CDR3 has 13 amino acids. V shed 0 bases and J shed 7 bases, with 7 bases lying between them. Germline CDR1 and CDR2: LGHDT and YNNKEL (reference sequence).

About this clone itself: This same CDR3 is encoded by further DNA sequences in the sample. The chain has TRBV5-1 and TRBJ2-7; D gene unclear. The germline V and J ends were trimmed by 1 base and 4 bases, with 9 bases remaining between them. The CDR3 extends over 13 amino acids. Germline V lookup: CDR1 SGHRS, CDR2 YFSETQ. CDR3 sequence (DNA): TGCGCCAGCAGCTTGAGTAGCCCGTACGAGCAGTACTTC. Translation gives CASSLSSPYEQYF.

V usage is TRBV18 and J usage is TRBJ1-2, with D possibly being TRBD1 (5 bases). The CDR3 spans 13 residues. The V gene lost 2 bases and the J gene lost 10 bases, with 14 bases spanning the gap. CDR1 is KGHSH and CDR2 is LQKENI in the germline V gene. The CDR3 reads CASSPNAKGTYTF. In DNA, the CDR3 is TGTGCCAGCTCACCAAACGCGAAGGGGACCTACACCTTC.

The genes are TRBV9 and TRBJ2-2; the D call may be TRBD1 or TRBD2 (6 bases each). The germline V and J ends were trimmed by 4 bases and 6 bases, with 19 bases remaining between them. The length of the CDR3 is 16 residues. Germline V lookup: CDR1 SGDLS, CDR2 YYNGEE. The CDR3 is CASSPMGGTYPGELFF. CDR3 DNA sequence: TGTGCCAGCAGCCCCATGGGCGGGACATACCCCGGGGAGCTGTTTTTT.

CDR3 amino acids: CATSPQGRGSNQPQHF. Written as DNA, the CDR3 is TGTGCCACCTCCCCCCAGGGGAGGGGTAGCAATCAGCCCCAGCATTTT. The V gene is TRBV28, the J gene TRBJ1-5; perhaps TRBD1 as D (6 bases). CDR3 length: 16 residues. The V end lost 10 bases, the J end lost 0 bases, and 19 bases lay between the germline ends. Germline V gene lookup returns CDR1 MDHEN and CDR2 SYDVKM.

The gene calls are TRBV5-1 and TRBJ2-5; weak D call: TRBD1 (5 bases). Looked up from germline, CDR1 is SGHRS and CDR2 is YFSETQ. The CDR3 covers 14 residues. Deletions cut 0 bases from V and 3 bases from J, with 9 bases between. CDR3 DNA sequence: TGCGCCAGCAGCTTGGGTTCGACAGAAGAGACCCAGTACTTC. Translated: CASSLGSTEETQYF.

The gene calls are TRBV7-8 and TRBJ2-5, with TRBD2 as a possible D gene (5 bases). Germline V gene data show CDR1 as SGHVS and CDR2 as FQNEAQ. This CDR3 is built from 14 residues. The ends were cut back, 3 bases at V and 3 bases at J, with 11 bases in the middle. CDR3 region: CASSFHTGKETQYF. CDR3 DNA: TGTGCCAGCAGCTTTCACACGGGAAAAGAGACCCAGTACTTC. The full variable domain, in which reference TRBV7-8 and TRBJ2-5 provide the parts outside the CDR3, is GAGVSQSPRYKVAKRGQDVALRCDPISGHVSLFWYQQALGQGPEFLTYFQNEAQLDKSGLPSDRFFAERPEGSVSTLKIQRTQQEDSAVYLCASSFHTGKETQYFGPGTRLLVL.

The genes are TRBV11-2 and TRBJ2-6; 7 bases map to TRBD1. J was trimmed by 4 bases and V by 5 bases; bases with no gene match: 5. This CDR3 contains 15 residues. The V gene's germline CDR1 is SGHAT and CDR2 FQNNGV. The CDR3 DNA follows: TGTGCCAGCAGCCGAGACAGGGTGGGGGCCAACGTCCTGACTTTC. Encoded protein: CASSRDRVGANVLTF.

The chain has TRBV27 and TRBJ2-7; 10 bases are shared with TRBD1. The germline V gene encodes CDR1 MNHEY and CDR2 SMNVEV (reference sequence). The length of the CDR3 is 13 residues. Trimming cost V 5 bases and J 4 bases; bases outside gene matches: 2. The CDR3 DNA sequence: TGTGCCAGCAGTAGACAGGGGGCATACGAGCAGTACTTC. The encoded protein is CASSRQGAYEQYF.

The CDR3 coding sequence is TGTGCCAGCAGTTTCGGTGGGGCGAATACGCAGTATTTT. It encodes CASSFGGANTQYF. The chain employs TRBV12-3 or TRBV12-4 and TRBJ2-3, with D tentatively TRBD1 (5 bases). The CDR3 consists of 13 residues. Trimming left V 3 bases short and J 7 bases short, with 11 bases between.